These 18 T cell receptor beta chains originate from one sample sequenced in a study of blood T cell repertoires in COVID-19. Clones were read by immunoSEQ multiplex PCR, and TCRdb kept only the in-frame ones, dropping some. The sample shows some 150,000 clones, 80% to 90% of them seen only once. The sample taken for sequencing was peripheral blood. These receptors all stem from a man aged 40-49 years with acute or convalescent COVID-19.

The rearrangement uses TRBV19 and TRBJ2-2; 9 nucleotides align to TRBD1. The CDR3 extends over 16 amino acids. The germline gives CDR1 LNHDA, CDR2 SQIVND (reference sequence). The J segment lost 2 bases and the V segment lost 7 bases, leaving 8 bases of the junction unmatched. CDR3 residues: CASTSWTGANTGELFF. In DNA, the CDR3 is TGTGCCAGTACCTCCTGGACAGGGGCTAACACCGGGGAGCTGTTTTTT.

The genes are TRBV6-5 and TRBJ2-7; TRBD1 agrees at 7 bases. With V trimmed by 5 bases and J by 4 bases, 11 bases remained unmatched. The CDR3 covers 15 residues. Germline loops: CDR1 MNHEY, CDR2 SVGAGI. This chain's CDR3 is CASSRRRGQTYEQYF. The CDR3 DNA reads as TGTGCCAGCAGTCGACGCCGGGGACAGACTTACGAGCAGTACTTC.

This chain joins TRBV2 and TRBJ1-5, with 9 bases identical to TRBD1. Germline assignment: CDR1 SNHLY and CDR2 FYNNEI. The CDR3 extends over 17 amino acids. V gave up 8 bases and J gave up 6 bases; unmatched junction bases: 17. DNA for the CDR3: TGTGCCAGCGCGTCCCTACAGGGGGCTCAAGGTAGTCAGCCCCAGCATTTT. This encodes CASASLQGAQGSQPQHF.

The chain recombines TRBV18 with TRBJ1-2, with D unclear. In germline, CDR1 is KGHSH, CDR2 LQKENI. CDR3 length equals 11 residues. Trimming left V 6 bases short and J 6 bases short, with 8 bases between. The CDR3 protein is CASSARDGYTF. CDR3 DNA sequence: TGTGCCAGCTCCGCGCGAGATGGCTACACCTTC.

This clone was picked up a small number of times. The V and J genes are TRBV5-6 and TRBJ1-2, with 7 bases identical to TRBD1. The CDR3 runs to 13 residues. Germline trimming cut 5 bases from V and 5 bases from J; bases unmatched to any gene: 6. Germline CDR1 SGHDT, CDR2 YYEEEE. CDR3 nucleotides: TGTGCCAGCAGAGGACAGGCCTTTTATGGCTACACCTTC. As protein: CASRGQAFYGYTF.

The V gene is TRBV10-3, the J gene TRBJ2-7, with D perhaps TRBD2 (6 bases). CDR3 size: 13 residues. CDR1 is ENHRY, CDR2 SYGVKD, per germline. V dropped 8 bases and J dropped 0 bases, with 11 bases sitting between them. In DNA, the CDR3 is TGTGCCATCTGGGGGGAGCGCTCCTACGAGCAGTACTTC. Amino acid sequence: CAIWGERSYEQYF.

J is TRBJ2-2 and V is TRBV6-4; D remains ambiguous. The CDR3 length is 14 residues. V lost 6 bases to trimming and J lost 3 bases, with 11 bases between them. Germline CDR1 reads MRHNA; CDR2 reads SNTAGT. CDR3: CASSAGQDTGELFF. In nucleotides, the CDR3 is TGTGCCAGCAGCGCCGGCCAGGACACCGGGGAGCTGTTTTTT.

The V call is TRBV5-8, the J call TRBJ1-5; the match to TRBD1 covers 10 bases. The CDR3 consists of 15 residues. With V trimmed by 4 bases and J by 6 bases, 7 bases remained unmatched. Per the germline V gene, CDR1 is SGHTS and CDR2 is YDEGEE. The CDR3 nucleotides read TGTGCCAGCAGCCACTGGACAGGGGGAGGTCAGCCCCAGCATTTT. Translated, it gives CASSHWTGGGQPQHF.

The V and J genes are TRBV2 and TRBJ1-6; TRBD1 might be the D (5 bases). V lost 7 bases and J 12 bases, leaving 10 bases between the germline ends. Germline-derived CDR1 and CDR2 are SNHLY and FYNNEI. The CDR3 contains 11 residues. CDR3: CASTSGGPLHF. The CDR3 DNA reads TGTGCCAGCACATCGGGGGGACCCCTCCACTTT.

This clone was observed a single time. The chain joins TRBV11-2 to TRBJ2-2, with 10 bases aligning to TRBD2. Unmatched junction bases numbered 10, after V lost 4 bases and J lost 2 bases. The CDR3 is 18 amino acids. Germline V gene lookup returns CDR1 SGHAT and CDR2 FQNNGV. The chain's CDR3 is CASSSIKRGGGNTGELFF. CDR3 DNA sequence: TGTGCCAGCAGCTCCATAAAGCGGGGGGGCGGAAACACCGGGGAGCTGTTTTTT.

The rearrangement uses TRBV19 and TRBJ1-2; possibly TRBD1 for D (6 bases). CDR1 LNHDA and CDR2 SQIVND come from the germline V gene (reference sequence). The CDR3 covers 17 residues. Trimming left V 0 bases short and J 5 bases short, with 19 bases between. The DNA for the CDR3 is TGTGCCAGTAGTATAGATCAGGGGCCCGCTGGTTATTATGGCTACACCTTC. It is translated as CASSIDQGPAGYYGYTF.

This clone was observed once. The chain joins TRBV30 to TRBJ1-1; D uncertain. The V end lost 4 bases, the J end lost 11 bases, and 14 bases lay between the germline ends. Germline V gene lookup returns CDR1 GTSNPN and CDR2 SVGIG (reference sequence). This CDR3 comprises 11 residues. The CDR3 bases are TGTGCCTGGAATGTTCGTGGTAGTGCTTTCTTT. Protein sequence: CAWNVRGSAFF.

Written as DNA, the CDR3 is TGTGCCAGTACCAAAGACAGGAGGGCTTTCTTT. Its translation: CASTKDRRAFF. V and J are TRBV19 and TRBJ1-1, with D possibly TRBD1 on 6 matching bases. Trimming stripped 7 bases from V and 11 bases from J, with 14 bases between. CDR3 length: 11 residues. Germline V CDR1 and CDR2: LNHDA, SQIVND (reference sequence).

The V call is TRBV7-2, the J call TRBJ2-5; 11 bases are shared with TRBD2. Germline V gene sequence: CDR1 SGHTA, CDR2 FQGNSA. This CDR3 spans 17 amino acids. V lost 2 bases to trimming and J lost 5 bases; unmatched junction nucleotides: 10. This CDR3 is CASSLTSGGLQAETQYF. The CDR3 DNA sequence: TGTGCCAGCAGCTTAACTAGCGGGGGCTTACAAGCGGAGACCCAGTACTTC. Using reference TRBV7-2 and TRBJ2-5 for the parts outside the CDR3, the full variable domain is GAGVSQSPSNKVTEKGKDVELRCDPISGHTALYWYRQSLGQGLEFLIYFQGNSAPDKSGLPSDRFSAERTGGSVSTLTIQRTQQEDSAVYLCASSLTSGGLQAETQYFGPGTRLLVL.

V and J are TRBV9 and TRBJ2-3; 13 bases fit TRBD2. CDR3 length: 16 residues. Germline-derived CDR1 and CDR2 are SGDLS and YYNGEE. Trimming cost V 0 bases and J 4 bases; bases outside gene matches: 2. CDR3 residues: CASSVGTSGGSDTQYF. In DNA form, the CDR3 reads TGTGCCAGCAGCGTAGGGACTAGCGGGGGATCAGATACGCAGTATTTT.

The V gene is TRBV7-9, the J gene TRBJ1-2; unclear D gene. The CDR3 has 15 residues. Germline V lookup: CDR1 SEHNR, CDR2 FQNEAQ (reference sequence). Trimming pared 2 bases from V and 3 bases from J, leaving 13 bases between. In DNA form, the CDR3 reads TGTGCCAGCAGCTTAAAAGGAGGGCTCGACTATGGCTACACCTTC. It codes for CASSLKGGLDYGYTF.

The V gene is TRBV11-2, the J gene TRBJ2-6; D is uncertain. The V gene lost 1 base and the J gene lost 1 base, with 2 bases spanning the gap. The CDR3 length is 14 residues. CDR1 SGHAT and CDR2 FQNNGV come from the germline V gene. The CDR3 sequence: CASSLASGANVLTF. Written as DNA, the CDR3 is TGTGCCAGCAGCTTAGCTTCTGGGGCCAACGTCCTGACTTTC.

The chain joins TRBV3-1 (or the pseudogene TRBV3-2) to TRBJ2-3; tentative D call: TRBD2 (5 bases). Germline lookup yields CDR1 LGHDT and CDR2 YNNKEL (reference sequence). The V gene lost 4 bases and the J gene lost 8 bases, with 13 bases spanning the gap. The CDR3 runs to 13 residues. CDR3 protein: CASSPLGGGTQYF. Here the CDR3 DNA reads TGTGCCAGCAGCCCCCTCGGAGGCGGTACGCAGTATTTT.